The 24 T cell receptor beta chains presented below share a single source sample, sequenced in a study of persistence of HIV-infected CD4 T cells. The stimulus was an HIV-1 Gag 15-mer peptide pool, 1 ug/peptide/mL. CD40L-negative CD69-negative CD45RO-high memory CD4+ T cells were sorted as populations depleted of antigen-responding cells. These receptors have no known antigen. This was the immunoSEQ version 4 assay in survey mode. The repertoire was sequenced with immunoSEQ multiplex PCR; TCRdb's copy has only in-frame clones and lacks some. The table includes about 36,000 clones, 82% detected once. The sequencing here drew on cultured CD4+ T cells from PBMCs, taken from a patient who received antiretroviral therapy. The source of these receptors is an adult with HIV. The donor label of this sample is uncertain.

This sequence joins TRBV5-1 and TRBJ2-3, with 7 bases identical to TRBD1. CDR3 size: 15 residues. The germline V gene has CDR1 SGHRS and CDR2 YFSETQ. V dropped 3 bases and J dropped 2; count of bases not matched to a gene: 6. CDR3 coding DNA: TGCGCCAGCAGCTCCGCCGGGACAGCCACAGATACGCAGTATTTT. The encoded protein is CASSSAGTATDTQYF.

This clone has more than one count but fewer than ten. Its ends do not fully match the called genes, so a read error is possible. V is TRBV18 and J is TRBJ1-3, with D unclear. In germline, CDR1 is KGHSH, CDR2 LQKENI. CDR3 size: 12 residues. CDR3 DNA: TGTGCCAGCTCACCGTCTGGACACACCATATATTTT. Protein sequence: CASSPSGHTIYF.

V gene TRBV2 combines with J gene TRBJ2-7; 8 positions match TRBD1. CDR1 and CDR2 (germline): SNHLY, FYNNEI. V lost 6 bases to trimming and J lost 6 bases; unmatched junction nucleotides: 10. This CDR3 comprises 14 residues. The CDR3 DNA is TGTGCCAGCAGCCGTGACAGGGGAGTAGCCGAGCAGTACGTC. It codes for CASSRDRGVAEQYV.

In this sample, this clone turned up once. This chain connects TRBV28 to TRBJ2-7; no reliable D call. Deletions cut 4 bases from V and 0 bases from J, with 13 bases between. This CDR3 is 15 amino acids long. Germline V lookup: CDR1 MDHEN, CDR2 SYDVKM. The CDR3 region is CASSSADRASYEQYV. The CDR3 nucleotides read TGTGCCAGCAGTTCCGCAGACCGGGCCTCCTACGAGCAGTACGTC.

The chain employs TRBV5-1 and TRBJ1-4, with 7 bases fitting TRBD1. There are 14 residues in the CDR3. CDR1 SGHRS and CDR2 YFSETQ come from the germline V gene. Trimming removed 7 bases from V and 7 bases from J; junction bases left unmatched: 10. CDR3 sequence (DNA): TGCGCCAGCCGAACCGGGACAGACGCTGAAAAACTGTTTTTT. Protein sequence: CASRTGTDAEKLFF. Looking up the rest from reference TRBV5-1 and TRBJ1-4 gives the full variable domain: KAGVTQTPRYLIKTRGQQVTLSCSPISGHRSVSWYQQTPGQGLQFLFEYFSETQRNKGNFPGRFSGRQFSNSRSEMNVSTLELGDSALYLCASRTGTDAEKLFFGSGTQLSVL.

The rearrangement links TRBV19 to TRBJ1-2; D call uncertain. Germline-derived CDR1 and CDR2 are LNHDA and SQIVND (reference sequence). Trimming pared 5 bases from V and 7 bases from J, leaving 20 bases between. The CDR3 sequence is 15 residues long. CDR3: CASSARDTRYRGYTF. CDR3 bases: TGTGCCAGTAGTGCCCGGGATACAAGGTATCGTGGCTACACCTTC.

The chain uses TRBV3-1 (or the pseudogene TRBV3-2) and TRBJ1-6; D is possibly TRBD1 (5 bases). This CDR3 is 11 amino acids long. Deletions cut 2 bases from V and 14 bases from J, with 7 bases between. The germline V gene has CDR1 LGHDT and CDR2 YNNKEL (reference sequence). The CDR3 reads CASSQPGTLHF. CDR3 DNA: TGTGCCAGCAGCCAACCAGGGACCCTCCACTTT.

This clone was counted a few times. The chain employs TRBV19 and TRBJ1-5; D ambiguous. The CDR3 totals 15 residues. Germline assignment: CDR1 LNHDA and CDR2 SQIVND (reference sequence). Between the trimmed V and J ends, which lost 5 bases and 0 bases, there was a span of 11 bases. The CDR3 loop is CASSYGLSSNQPQHF. The CDR3 DNA is TGTGCCAGTAGTTATGGGTTAAGTAGCAATCAGCCCCAGCATTTT.

The rearrangement joins TRBV2 to TRBJ2-2, with 7 bases identical to TRBD1. Germline V CDR1 and CDR2: SNHLY, FYNNEI. J lost 9 bases, V lost 10 bases, and 11 bases had no gene match. The CDR3 sequence is 13 residues long. The DNA of the CDR3 is TGTGCCACCTCGTCAGGGGGAGTCCGGGAGCTGTTTTTT. It translates to CATSSGGVRELFF.

This rearrangement joins TRBV30 to TRBJ1-2, with 7 nucleotides matching TRBD1. V lost 5 bases and J lost 4; bases outside the gene matches: 16. The CDR3 runs 16 residues. Germline loops: CDR1 GTSNPN, CDR2 SVGIG (reference sequence). The CDR3 DNA sequence: TGTGCCTGGGGGGGGCGACAGGGCGTTCCTAGCTATGGCTACACCTTC. Translation gives CAWGGRQGVPSYGYTF.

The chain carries TRBV21-1 and TRBJ2-7; the table's D call, TRBD1, has no DNA check behind it. TRBV21-1 is labeled a pseudogene. The length of the CDR3 is 14 residues. CDR3 sequence (DNA): TGTGCCAGCAGCCACTCCCGACATTCCTACGAGCAGTACGTC. The encoded protein is CASSHSRHSYEQYV.

The chain couples TRBV19 to TRBJ1-2, with 7 bases lining up with TRBD1. The CDR3 is 14 residues long. Germline V CDR1 and CDR2: LNHDA, SQIVND (reference sequence). V lost 8 bases and J lost 4; bases outside the gene matches: 10. Here the CDR3 reads CASWDLGQSYGYTF. As DNA, the CDR3 is TGTGCCAGTTGGGATTTGGGACAGTCCTATGGCTACACCTTC.

The CDR3 protein is CARDSTRGTYEQYV. In nucleotides, the CDR3 is TGTGCCAGGGATAGTACAAGAGGTACCTACGAGCAGTACGTC. V and J are TRBV21-1 and TRBJ2-7; TRBD2, the table's D call, was not compared with the DNA. TRBV21-1 is a pseudogene. The CDR3 totals 14 residues.

The rearrangement uses TRBV5-4 and TRBJ2-3; D uncertain. Trimming took 2 bases from V and 0 from J, leaving 10 bases between them. The CDR3 extends over 15 amino acids. The V gene's germline CDR1 is SGHNT and CDR2 YYREEE (reference sequence). The CDR3 loop reads CASSLTASSTDTQYF. CDR3 coding DNA: TGTGCCAGCAGCTTAACAGCCTCTAGCACAGATACGCAGTATTTT.

In DNA, the CDR3 is TGTGCCAGCCAGGGACAGGGGGTCCGCGGAAATGAAAAACTGTTTTTT. It translates to CASQGQGVRGNEKLFF. The rearrangement joins TRBV6-6 to TRBJ1-4; 11 bases are shared with TRBD1. The junction had 10 bases not matched to a gene; V was cut back by 8 bases and J by 5 bases. The CDR3 length is 16 residues. Germline-derived CDR1 and CDR2 are MNHNY and SVGAGI (reference sequence).

V and J are TRBV7-3 and TRBJ2-2; D remains ambiguous. The V gene's germline CDR1 is SGHTA and CDR2 FQGTGA. V lost 4 bases, J lost 4 bases, and 7 bases lay in between. The CDR3 covers 13 residues. In nucleotides, the CDR3 is TGTGCCAGCAGCTCCAAGATCACCGGGGAGCTGTTTTTT. As protein: CASSSKITGELFF.

V usage is TRBV6-6 and J usage is TRBJ2-1, with 12 bases matching TRBD2. This CDR3 has 15 residues. V was clipped by 5 bases and J by 5 bases; unmatched bases: 4. From germline, CDR1 is MNHNY and CDR2 SVGAGI (reference sequence). The CDR3 sequence is CASSPGLAGNNEQFF. CDR3 nucleotides: TGTGCCAGCAGTCCCGGACTAGCGGGGAACAATGAGCAGTTCTTC.

This chain joins TRBV4-2 and TRBJ2-6; 14 positions agree with TRBD2. From germline, CDR1 is LGHNA and CDR2 YNFKEQ. This CDR3 spans 19 amino acids. The trim removed 7 bases at V and 2 bases at J, leaving 10 bases unmatched. The CDR3: CASTEMTSGGAAGANVLTF. CDR3 DNA sequence: TGTGCCAGCACCGAGATGACTAGCGGGGGGGCGGCTGGGGCCAACGTCCTGACTTTC.

In its sample, this clone was seen a few times. The chain carries TRBV15 and TRBJ2-1; D remains unclear. Per germline, CDR1 LNHNV and CDR2 YYDKDF (reference sequence). The V and J ends lost 1 base and 7 bases respectively, with 11 bases between them. The CDR3 consists of 14 residues. In nucleotides, the CDR3 is TGTGCCACCAGCAGAGGGGTAGTTGGAAATGAGCAGTTCTTC. Protein: CATSRGVVGNEQFF.

This clone turned up a few times. V gene TRBV18 combines with J gene TRBJ2-3; D is ambiguous. Germline values: CDR1 KGHSH, CDR2 LQKENI. Trimming took 0 bases from V and 4 from J, leaving 8 bases between them. The CDR3 has 14 amino acids. CDR3 amino acids: CASSPPAPADTQYF. CDR3 DNA sequence: TGTGCCAGCTCACCACCGGCCCCGGCAGATACGCAGTATTTT.

The CDR3 loop reads CASSQQGAAGNTIYF. The DNA for the CDR3 is TGTGCCAGCAGTCAACAGGGGGCGGCTGGAAACACCATATATTTT. The gene calls are TRBV5-5 and TRBJ1-3; 9 bases fit TRBD1. Germline V CDR1 and CDR2: SGHKS, YYEKEE (reference sequence). The V and J ends lost 5 bases and 2 bases, in that order; junction bases with no gene match: 5. This CDR3 contains 15 residues.

The chain combines TRBV2 with TRBJ1-2, with 7 bases fitting TRBD1. V lost 6 bases to trimming and J lost 6 bases; unmatched junction nucleotides: 7. This CDR3 contains 13 residues. Germline assignment: CDR1 SNHLY and CDR2 FYNNEI. This CDR3 is CASSLDRLNGYTF. The CDR3 DNA is TGTGCCAGCAGCTTGGACAGGTTAAATGGCTACACCTTC.

DNA of the CDR3: TGCGCCAGCAGCTTCTCCCCGTCCGACGGATACAATGAGCAGTTCTTC. Protein product: CASSFSPSDGYNEQFF. The rearrangement uses TRBV5-1 and TRBJ2-1; D is unresolved. Trimming stripped 2 bases from V and 4 bases from J, with 16 bases between. The CDR3 is 16 amino acids. The V gene's germline CDR1 is SGHRS and CDR2 YFSETQ. The variable domain in full, completed from reference TRBV5-1 and TRBJ2-1, reads KAGVTQTPRYLIKTRGQQVTLSCSPISGHRSVSWYQQTPGQGLQFLFEYFSETQRNKGNFPGRFSGRQFSNSRSEMNVSTLELGDSALYLCASSFSPSDGYNEQFFGPGTRLTVL.

This chain links TRBV27 with TRBJ1-1, with D uncertain. Germline V gene lookup returns CDR1 MNHEY and CDR2 SMNVEV (reference sequence). The CDR3 spans 14 residues. Trimming took off 3 bases at V and 7 bases at J, with 15 bases between the two ends. The CDR3 nucleotides are TGTGCCAGCAGTTTTGGTCAACGAGAAAGTGAAGCTTTCTTT. Translation gives CASSFGQRESEAFF.